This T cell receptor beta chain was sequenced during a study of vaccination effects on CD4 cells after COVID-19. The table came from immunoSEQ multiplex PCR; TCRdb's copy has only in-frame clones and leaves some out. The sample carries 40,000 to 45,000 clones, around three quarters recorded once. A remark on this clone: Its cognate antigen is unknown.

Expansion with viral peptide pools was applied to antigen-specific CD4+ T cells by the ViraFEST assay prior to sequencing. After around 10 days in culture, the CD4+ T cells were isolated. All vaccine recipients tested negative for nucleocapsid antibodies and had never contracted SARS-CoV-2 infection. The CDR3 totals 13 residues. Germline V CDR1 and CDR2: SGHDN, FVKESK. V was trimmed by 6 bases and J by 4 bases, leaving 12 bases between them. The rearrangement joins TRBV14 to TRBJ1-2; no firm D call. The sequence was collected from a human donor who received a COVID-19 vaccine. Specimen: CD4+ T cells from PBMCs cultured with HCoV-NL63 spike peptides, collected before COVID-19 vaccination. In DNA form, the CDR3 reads TGTGCCAGCAGTCCCGACATGACCTATGGCTACACCTTC. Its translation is CASSPDMTYGYTF.